Listed below are T cell receptor beta chains from one sample, sequenced in a study of cytomegalovirus exposure and HLA in healthy donors. Only in-frame clones appear in the TCRdb table, and some are missing; sequencing was by immunoSEQ multiplex PCR. The top ten clones hold 2.5% to 3% of a sample with about 110,000 clones, roughly 71% of them seen once. Sequenced sample: PBMCs. The receptors derive from a male donor in good health and CMV-seropositive. CDR3s include the opening cysteine and the closing phenylalanine or tryptophan. A D gene is named only where the DNA matches it firmly. Only some rows state a clone size, as once, few, many or a class for expanded clones.

NA,TRBD2,TRBJ2-7,TRBV5-4,CASSFGSGGRYEQYF,TGTGCCAGCAGCTTCGGTAGCGGGGGGCGCTACGAGCAGTACTTC
NA,TRBD1,TRBJ2-7,TRBV4-3,CASSQETGGYEQYF,TGCGCCAGCAGCCAAGAAACAGGGGGCTACGAGCAGTACTTC
NA,NA,TRBJ2-7,TRBV5-1,CASSLGQGGYEQYF,TGCGCCAGCAGCTTGGGGCAGGGGGGTTACGAGCAGTACTTC
NA,TRBD2,TRBJ2-2,TRBV6-1,CASSEPRGGRTNTGELFF,TGTGCCAGCAGTGAACCCCGGGGCGGGAGGACGAACACCGGGGAGCTGTTTTTT
NA,TRBD2,TRBJ2-3,TRBV28,CASSPGGTRTDTQYF,TGTGCCAGCAGCCCGGGAGGGACTCGCACAGATACGCAGTATTTT
few,NA,TRBJ1-1,TRBV11-3,CASSLGERTEAFF,TGTGCCAGCAGCTTAGGGGAGCGCACTGAAGCTTTCTTT
NA,TRBD2,TRBJ2-7,TRBV5-1,CASSLAPSGSEIYEQYF,TGCGCCAGCAGCTTGGCGCCTAGCGGGAGTGAGATCTACGAGCAGTACTTC
NA,TRBD1,TRBJ1-2,TRBV30,CAWRPDRVYGYTF,TGTGCCTGGAGGCCTGACAGGGTCTATGGCTACACCTTC
NA,TRBD1,TRBJ2-7,TRBV27,CASSRDRNPYEQYF,TGTGCCAGCAGCCGGGACAGGAATCCCTACGAGCAGTACTTC
once,NA,TRBJ1-2,TRBV6-4,CASSDGGGYGYTF,TGTGCCAGCAGTGACGGGGGGGGCTATGGCTACACCTTC
NA,TRBD1,TRBJ2-7,TRBV5-1,CASSSNPQGSGEQYF,TGCGCCAGCAGCTCAAACCCACAGGGGAGTGGCGAGCAGTACTTC
NA,TRBD2,TRBJ2-7,TRBV6-5,CASFRLAGDYEQYF,TGTGCCAGCTTCAGACTAGCGGGGGATTACGAGCAGTACTTC
few,NA,TRBJ2-1,TRBV19,CASKEGYAGEQFF,TGTGCCAGTAAGGAGGGATACGCGGGTGAGCAGTTCTTC
NA,TRBD1,TRBJ1-5,TRBV15,CATSRERQGSQPQHF,TGTGCCACCAGCAGAGAGAGACAGGGTAGTCAGCCCCAGCATTTT
NA,NA,TRBJ1-4,TRBV19,CASSIGGGTAYNEKLFF,TGTGCCAGTAGTATCGGGGGAGGGACGGCCTATAATGAAAAACTGTTTTTT
NA,TRBD1,TRBJ1-2,TRBV2,CASNRGQGAREGYTF,TGTGCCAGCAATCGCGGACAGGGGGCGCGTGAAGGCTACACCTTC
NA,TRBD1,TRBJ1-2,TRBV7-9,CSSSLTTPPTGDYGYTF,TGTTCCAGCAGCTTAACAACACCCCCGACAGGGGACTATGGCTACACCTTC
NA,TRBD1,TRBJ1-1,TRBV5-1,CASSVRTGPSPNTEAFF,TGCGCCAGCAGCGTTCGGACAGGGCCCTCACCGAACACTGAAGCTTTCTTT
NA,TRBD1,TRBJ2-7,TRBV6-5,CASRRQGAGEEQYF,TGTGCCAGCAGAAGACAGGGGGCAGGAGAAGAGCAGTACTTC
NA,NA,TRBJ2-3,TRBV7-6,CASSLIGARTDTQYF,TGTGCCAGCAGCTTAATTGGGGCACGCACAGATACGCAGTATTTT
NA,TRBD1,TRBJ1-4,TRBV5-6,CASSLPGTGTNEKLFF,TGTGCCAGCAGCCTCCCGGGGACAGGGACTAATGAAAAACTGTTTTTT
few,NA,TRBJ1-6,TRBV7-8,CASSLSQSSYNSPLNF,TGTGCCAGCAGCCTCTCTCAAAGCTCCTATAATTCACCCCTCAACTTT
NA,TRBD1,TRBJ1-4,TRBV4-3,CASSPEDRAGEKLFF,TGCGCCAGCAGCCCGGAGGACAGGGCGGGGGAAAAACTGTTTTTT
NA,TRBD2,TRBJ2-1,TRBV29-1,CSVEVGPSGSYDEQFF,TGCAGCGTTGAGGTCGGGCCTAGCGGGAGTTACGATGAGCAGTTCTTC
NA,TRBD2,TRBJ2-5,TRBV5-1,CASSLVDGGEETQYF,TGCGCCAGCAGCTTGGTTGACGGGGGGGAAGAGACCCAGTACTTC
NA,TRBD1,TRBJ1-1,TRBV29-1,CSVGGEGGMNTEAFF,TGCAGCGTTGGCGGGGAAGGGGGCATGAACACTGAAGCTTTCTTT
few,NA,TRBJ1-1,TRBV7-9,CASSLGGEGTEAFF,TGTGCCAGCAGCTTAGGAGGGGAGGGCACTGAAGCTTTCTTT
NA,NA,TRBJ1-2,TRBV28,CASRWGGLEGYTF,TGTGCCAGCAGGTGGGGGGGACTCGAAGGCTACACCTTC
NA,NA,TRBJ2-5,TRBV4-2,CASSQTTGRSETQYF,TGTGCCAGCAGCCAGACTACAGGGAGATCTGAGACCCAGTACTTC